These T cell receptor beta chains were read from a single sample in a study of cytomegalovirus exposure and HLA in healthy donors. Using immunoSEQ multiplex PCR, the repertoire was profiled, and TCRdb retains in-frame clones only, with some absent. Its listing shows 140,000 to 150,000 clones. Sequencing input: PBMCs. The receptor set was obtained from a male donor in good health and CMV-seronegative. Both conserved end residues are trimmed from each CDR3. Fields, in order: V gene, D gene, CDR3 protein. The D gene is left open where the match is weak.

TRBV6-5 TRBD1 ASNRPGQGPYEQY
TRBV10-3 TRBD2 AINRGLAGDSYEQY
TRBV6-1 - ASSASIRGGYT
TRBV6-5 TRBD2 AVAGANINEQF
TRBV4-1 - ASSQDSLQETQY
TRBV7-8 - ASSLSGQRSGEQY
TRBV5-6 TRBD2 ASSFPGGESYEQY
TRBV19 - ASSIPGVAYEQY
TRBV7-3 - ASSGQPNQPQH
TRBV19 TRBD1 ASSTTGTGAPLSGNTIY
TRBV25-1 - ASSGTAGEEKLF
TRBV6-5 TRBD1 ASSYSTGAVSGELF
TRBV9 TRBD2 ASSVAVSGEETQY
TRBV6-1 - ASSDFPGEAF
TRBV5-1 TRBD2 ASKMELAGEVEQF
TRBV9 - ASSAGERIQETQY
TRBV30 - AWSKGGDYGYT
TRBV7-9 TRBD2 ASSLAPLGLAEQF
TRBV6-4 - ASSDLLRKQF
TRBV20-1 TRBD1 SAWTGREQY
TRBV7-9 - ASSLVSIGEEKLF
TRBV9 TRBD2 ASSVGLAASSTDTQY
TRBV5-8 TRBD2 ASSSTAGGWADTQY
TRBV4-2 - ASSQDRRQAKFPLH
TRBV5-1 TRBD2 ASSFIAGITDTQY
TRBV4-2 TRBD2 ASSQEETSGYSDTQY
TRBV7-9 TRBD2 ASRLRGGPYEQY
TRBV5-1 TRBD1 ASSLEGQGNYGYT
TRBV9 - ASSVGGRKEETQY
TRBV9 - ASSVAGIPYEQY
TRBV7-3 TRBD1 ASSLRGGQGTEAF
TRBV14 - ASSRRVRRLNYGYT
TRBV7-6 - ASSLGGSNTGELF
TRBV25-1 - ASSEYNSNYGYT
TRBV7-2 - ASSLPETQY
TRBV5-1 - ASSPRTLPFTDTQY
TRBV6-4 - ASSDSENQPQH
TRBV9 TRBD1 ASSVGTGDGYT
TRBV28 - ASSWEGRWSNQPQH
TRBV9 - ASSVAGGAQETEAF
TRBV5-6 - ASSLAAAGAYGNTIY
TRBV11-2 - ASSSLAGTSKNIQY
TRBV18 TRBD1 ASSPPDRGFHYT
TRBV30 - AWGYRAGQPQH
TRBV30 - AWTPDSSYEQY
TRBV9 TRBD1 ASSVRKQGLRVNTEAF
TRBV7-9 TRBD1 ASNRQGSEQY
TRBV5-4 TRBD2 ASSLAFGLAGHQETQY
TRBV6-6 - ASSFTGYSEQF
TRBV21-1 - ASSNGTPRRVKSRGELF
TRBV28 - ASTLLRVGGYT
TRBV30 - AWSVQKTQY
TRBV30 - AWSTTVKENGYT
TRBV5-1 - ASSLGRQANEKLF